This T cell receptor (beta chain) was recorded in a study of blood T cell repertoires in COVID-19. On the study more broadly: Donors in the United States, Italy and Spain gave samples during acute or convalescent COVID-19. T cells, B-cell-depleted T cells, or PBMCs supplied cDNA or gDNA.

The CDR3 extends over 16 amino acids. Germline V gene sequence: CDR1 KGHDR, CDR2 SFDVKD. Trimming removed 2 bases from V and 4 bases from J; junction bases left unmatched: 6. Per the original data handling: Amplification of reference gene primers was used by the study to estimate nucleated cell counts. Produced via immunoSEQ multiplex PCR; TCRdb's table is partial and in-frame only. V and J calls plus clone size are reproduced from that table; the DNA served to infer D and trimming. This table has roughly 180,000 clones, roughly 86% appearing once. The chain joins TRBV24-1 to TRBJ2-1; TRBD2 agrees at 8 bases. The clonotype comes from a woman in her 30s with active or convalescent COVID-19. The material sequenced was peripheral blood. The DNA for the CDR3 is TGTGCCACCAGTGATTGGGGTAGCGGGGAATACAATGAGCAGTTCTTC. It specifies CATSDWGSGEYNEQFF.